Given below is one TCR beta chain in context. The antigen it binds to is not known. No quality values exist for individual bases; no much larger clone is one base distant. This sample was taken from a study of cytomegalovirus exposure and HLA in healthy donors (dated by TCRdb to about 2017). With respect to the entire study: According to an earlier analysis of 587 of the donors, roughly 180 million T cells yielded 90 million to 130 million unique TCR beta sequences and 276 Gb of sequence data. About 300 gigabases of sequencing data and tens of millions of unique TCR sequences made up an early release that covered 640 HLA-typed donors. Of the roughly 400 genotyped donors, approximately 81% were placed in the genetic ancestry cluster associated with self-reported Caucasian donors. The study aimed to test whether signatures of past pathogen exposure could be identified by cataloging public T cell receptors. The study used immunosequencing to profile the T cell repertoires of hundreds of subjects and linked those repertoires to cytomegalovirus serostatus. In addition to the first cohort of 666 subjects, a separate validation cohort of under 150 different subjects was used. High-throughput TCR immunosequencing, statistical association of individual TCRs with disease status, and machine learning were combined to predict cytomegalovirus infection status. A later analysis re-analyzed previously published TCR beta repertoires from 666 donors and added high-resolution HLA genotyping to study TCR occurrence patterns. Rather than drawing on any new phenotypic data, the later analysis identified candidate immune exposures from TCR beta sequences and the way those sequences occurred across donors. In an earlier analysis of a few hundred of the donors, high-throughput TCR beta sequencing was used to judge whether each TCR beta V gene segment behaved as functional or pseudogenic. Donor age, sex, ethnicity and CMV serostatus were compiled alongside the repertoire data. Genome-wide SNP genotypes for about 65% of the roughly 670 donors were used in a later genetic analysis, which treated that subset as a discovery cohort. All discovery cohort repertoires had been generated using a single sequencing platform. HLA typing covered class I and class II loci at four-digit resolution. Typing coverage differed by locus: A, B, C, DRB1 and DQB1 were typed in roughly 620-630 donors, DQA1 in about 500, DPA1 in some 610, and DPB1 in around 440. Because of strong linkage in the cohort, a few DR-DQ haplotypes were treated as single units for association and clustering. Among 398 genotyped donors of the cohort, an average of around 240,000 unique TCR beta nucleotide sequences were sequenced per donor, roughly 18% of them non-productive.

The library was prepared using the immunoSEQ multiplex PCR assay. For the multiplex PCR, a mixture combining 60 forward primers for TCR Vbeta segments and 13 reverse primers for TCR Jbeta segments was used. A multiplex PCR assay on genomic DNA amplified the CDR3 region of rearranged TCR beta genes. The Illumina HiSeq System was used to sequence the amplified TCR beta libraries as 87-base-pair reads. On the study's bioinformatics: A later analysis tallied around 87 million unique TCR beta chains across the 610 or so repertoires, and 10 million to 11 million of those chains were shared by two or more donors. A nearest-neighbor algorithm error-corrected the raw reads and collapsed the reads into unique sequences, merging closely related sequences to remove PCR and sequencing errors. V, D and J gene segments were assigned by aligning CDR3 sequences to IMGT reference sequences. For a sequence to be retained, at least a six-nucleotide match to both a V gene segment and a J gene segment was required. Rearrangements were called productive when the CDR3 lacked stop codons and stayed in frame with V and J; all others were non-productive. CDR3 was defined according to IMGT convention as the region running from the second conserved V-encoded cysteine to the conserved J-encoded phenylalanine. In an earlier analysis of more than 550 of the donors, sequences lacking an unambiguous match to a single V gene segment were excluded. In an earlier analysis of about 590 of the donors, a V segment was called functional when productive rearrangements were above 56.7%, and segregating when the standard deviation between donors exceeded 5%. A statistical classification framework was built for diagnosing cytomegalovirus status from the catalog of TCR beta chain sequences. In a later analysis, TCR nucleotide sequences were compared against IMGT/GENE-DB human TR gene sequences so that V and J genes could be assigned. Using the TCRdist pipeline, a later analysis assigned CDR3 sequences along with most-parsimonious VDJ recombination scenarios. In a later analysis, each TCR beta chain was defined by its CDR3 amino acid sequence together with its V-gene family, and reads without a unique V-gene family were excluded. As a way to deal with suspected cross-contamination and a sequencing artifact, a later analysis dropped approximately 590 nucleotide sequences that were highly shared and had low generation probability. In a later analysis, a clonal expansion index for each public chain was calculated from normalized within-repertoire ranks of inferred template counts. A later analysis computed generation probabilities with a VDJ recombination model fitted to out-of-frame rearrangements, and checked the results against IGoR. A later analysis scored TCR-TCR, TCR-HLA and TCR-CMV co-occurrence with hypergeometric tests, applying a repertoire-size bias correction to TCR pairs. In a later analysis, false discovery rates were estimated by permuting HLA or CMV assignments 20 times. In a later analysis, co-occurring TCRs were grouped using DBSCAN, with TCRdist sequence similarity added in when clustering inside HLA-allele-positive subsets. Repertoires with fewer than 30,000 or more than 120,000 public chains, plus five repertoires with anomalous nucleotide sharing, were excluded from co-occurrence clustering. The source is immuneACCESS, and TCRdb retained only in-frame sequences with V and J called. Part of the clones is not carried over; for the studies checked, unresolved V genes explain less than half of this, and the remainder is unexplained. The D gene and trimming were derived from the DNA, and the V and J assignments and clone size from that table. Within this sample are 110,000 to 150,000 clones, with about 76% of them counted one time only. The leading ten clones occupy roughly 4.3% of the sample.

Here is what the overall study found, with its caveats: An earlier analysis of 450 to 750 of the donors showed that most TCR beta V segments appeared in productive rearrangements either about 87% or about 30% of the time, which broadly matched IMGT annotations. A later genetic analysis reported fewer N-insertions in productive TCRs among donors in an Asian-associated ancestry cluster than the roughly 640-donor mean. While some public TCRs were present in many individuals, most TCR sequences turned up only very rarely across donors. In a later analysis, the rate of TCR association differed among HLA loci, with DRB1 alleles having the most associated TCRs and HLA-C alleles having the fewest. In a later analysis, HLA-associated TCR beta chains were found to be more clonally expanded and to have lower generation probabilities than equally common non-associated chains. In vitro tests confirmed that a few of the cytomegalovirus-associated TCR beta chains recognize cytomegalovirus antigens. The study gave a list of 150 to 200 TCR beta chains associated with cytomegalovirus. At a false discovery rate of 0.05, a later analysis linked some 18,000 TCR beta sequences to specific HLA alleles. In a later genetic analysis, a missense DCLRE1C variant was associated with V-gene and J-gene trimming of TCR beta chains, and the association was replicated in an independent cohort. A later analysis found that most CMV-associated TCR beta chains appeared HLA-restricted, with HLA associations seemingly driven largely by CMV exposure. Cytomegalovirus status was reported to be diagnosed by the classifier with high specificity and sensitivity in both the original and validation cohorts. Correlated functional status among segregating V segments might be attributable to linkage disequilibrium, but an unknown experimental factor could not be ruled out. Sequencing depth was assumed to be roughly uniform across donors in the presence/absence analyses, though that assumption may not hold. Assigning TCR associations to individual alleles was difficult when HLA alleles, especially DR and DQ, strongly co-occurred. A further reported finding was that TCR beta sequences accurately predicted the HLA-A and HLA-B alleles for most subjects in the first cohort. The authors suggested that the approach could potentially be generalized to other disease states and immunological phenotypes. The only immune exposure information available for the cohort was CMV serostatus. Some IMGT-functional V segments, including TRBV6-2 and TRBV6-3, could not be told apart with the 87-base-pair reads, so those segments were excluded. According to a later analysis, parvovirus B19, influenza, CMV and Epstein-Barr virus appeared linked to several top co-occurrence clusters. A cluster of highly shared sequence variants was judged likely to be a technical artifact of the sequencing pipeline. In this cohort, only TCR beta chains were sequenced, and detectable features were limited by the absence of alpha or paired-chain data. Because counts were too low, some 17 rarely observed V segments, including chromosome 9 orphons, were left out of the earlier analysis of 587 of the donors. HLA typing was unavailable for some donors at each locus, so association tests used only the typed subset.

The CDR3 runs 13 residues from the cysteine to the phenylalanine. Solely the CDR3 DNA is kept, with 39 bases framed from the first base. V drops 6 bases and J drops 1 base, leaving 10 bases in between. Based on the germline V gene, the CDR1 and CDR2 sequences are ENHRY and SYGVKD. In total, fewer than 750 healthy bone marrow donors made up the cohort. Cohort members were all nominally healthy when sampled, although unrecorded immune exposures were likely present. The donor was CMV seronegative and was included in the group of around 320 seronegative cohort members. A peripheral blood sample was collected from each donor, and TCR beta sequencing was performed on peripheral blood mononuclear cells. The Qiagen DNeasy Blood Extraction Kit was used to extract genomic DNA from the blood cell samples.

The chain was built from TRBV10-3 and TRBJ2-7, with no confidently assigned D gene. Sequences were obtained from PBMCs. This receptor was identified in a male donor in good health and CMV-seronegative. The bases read TGTGCCATCAGAGTCAGCGCTTCCTACGAGCAGTACTTC. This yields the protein CAIRVSASYEQYF.